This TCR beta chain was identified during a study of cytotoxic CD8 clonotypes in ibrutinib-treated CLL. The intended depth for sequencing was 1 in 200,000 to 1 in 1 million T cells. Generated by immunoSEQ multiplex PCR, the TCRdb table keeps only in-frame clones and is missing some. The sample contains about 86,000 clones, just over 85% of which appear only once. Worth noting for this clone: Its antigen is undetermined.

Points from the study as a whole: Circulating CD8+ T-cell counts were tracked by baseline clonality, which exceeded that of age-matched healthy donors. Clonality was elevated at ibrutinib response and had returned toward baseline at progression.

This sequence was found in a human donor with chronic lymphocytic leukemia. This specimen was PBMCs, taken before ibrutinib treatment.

CDR3 amino acids: CASSIRAGRAGLDTRLYGYTF. CDR3 DNA sequence: TGTGCCAGTAGTATAAGGGCAGGCCGGGCGGGTTTGGACACCCGGCTCTATGGCTACACCTTC. This chain joins TRBV19 and TRBJ1-2; tentatively, D is TRBD1 (5 bases). The CDR3 contains 21 residues. Between the trimmed V and J ends, which lost 2 bases and 4 bases, there was a span of 32 bases. Germline-derived CDR1 and CDR2 are LNHDA and SQIVND (reference sequence).